Listed here are 15 T cell receptor beta chains from one sample, sequenced in a study of blood T cell repertoires in COVID-19 (dated by TCRdb to the early 2020s). Receptor libraries were prepared by the immunoSEQ multiplex PCR assay. TCRdb provides this immuneACCESS table in a form limited to in-frame rearrangements. Some clones are lacking; in checked studies, under half of them reflect an unresolved V gene, and why the rest are absent is not known. Counted in this sample were roughly 250,000 clones; more than 85% of them appeared once. The top ten clones comprise about 2.5% of the sample. Sequencing was carried out using peripheral blood. The receptors stem from a person between 18 and 35 years old with COVID-19, enrolled during active disease.

This sequence joins TRBV19 and TRBJ2-4; the match to TRBD2 covers 11 bases. The V segment lost 3 bases and the J segment 0 bases; nucleotides outside the gene matches: 10. CDR1 and CDR2 (germline): LNHDA, SQIVND (reference sequence). The CDR3 extends over 19 amino acids. CDR3 in DNA: TGTGCCAGTAGTATGGGGGAACTAGCGGGAGTCGGAGCCAAAAACATTCAGTACTTC. As protein: CASSMGELAGVGAKNIQYF. Full variable domain (outside the CDR3, taken from reference TRBV19 and TRBJ2-4): DGGITQSPKYLFRKEGQNVTLSCEQNLNHDAMYWYRQDPGQGLRLIYYSQIVNDFQKGDIAEGYSVSREKKESFPLTVTSAQKNPTAFYLCASSMGELAGVGAKNIQYFGAGTRLSVL.

The chain couples TRBV15 to TRBJ1-4, with D unresolved. The CDR3 has 15 amino acids. The germline V gene has CDR1 LNHNV and CDR2 YYDKDF (reference sequence). V lost 0 bases and J lost 5, with 10 bases in between. In DNA, the CDR3 is TGTGCCACCAGCAGAGATCTGGGCTTAAATGAAAAACTGTTTTTT. The encoded protein is CATSRDLGLNEKLFF.

V is TRBV6-5 and J is TRBJ1-6; tentatively, D is TRBD1 (5 bases). This CDR3 is built from 14 residues. Trimming removed 6 bases at V and 7 bases at J, with 13 bases between. Germline loops: CDR1 MNHEY, CDR2 SVGAGI. CDR3 bases: TGTGCCAGCAGAGCCTCGGGGGTAAATTCACCCCTCCACTTT. This codes for CASRASGVNSPLHF.

CDR3: CAWINTAVYNEQFF. The CDR3 DNA is TGTGCCTGGATCAATACGGCGGTCTACAATGAGCAGTTCTTC. The V and J genes are TRBV30 and TRBJ2-1, with D hard to call. This CDR3 has 14 amino acids. Germline-derived CDR1 and CDR2 are GTSNPN and SVGIG (reference sequence). Trimming pared 4 bases from V and 3 bases from J, leaving 13 bases between. Full variable domain (rest looked up from reference TRBV30 and TRBJ2-1): SQTIHQWPATLVQPVGSPLSLECTVEGTSNPNLYWYRQAAGRGLQLLFYSVGIGQISSEVPQNLSASRPQDRQFILSSKKLLLSDSGFYLCAWINTAVYNEQFFGPGTRLTVL.

The V gene is TRBV5-5, the J gene TRBJ2-1; 13 nucleotides agree with TRBD2. Germline V lookup: CDR1 SGHKS, CDR2 YYEKEE (reference sequence). This CDR3 contains 17 residues. Unmatched junction bases numbered 8, after V lost 5 bases and J lost 3 bases. CDR3 amino acids: CASSPGLAGLVYNEQFF. As DNA, the CDR3 is TGTGCCAGCAGTCCGGGACTAGCGGGACTAGTCTACAATGAGCAGTTCTTC.

The J gene is TRBJ2-7, the V gene TRBV18, with D possibly TRBD2 on 5 matching bases. Germline V CDR1 and CDR2: KGHSH, LQKENI. Trimming took 0 bases from V and 4 from J, leaving 16 bases between them. The CDR3 extends over 16 amino acids. The CDR3 region has the DNA TGTGCCAGCTCACCACCGATAGGACTCTCCCCTTACGAGCAGTACTTC. Its protein product is CASSPPIGLSPYEQYF.

The chain recombines TRBV27 with TRBJ1-1, with D possibly TRBD1 on 6 matching bases. The CDR3 contains 14 residues. Trimming shortened V by 4 bases and J by 6 bases, and 15 bases separated the two germline ends. CDR1 MNHEY and CDR2 SMNVEV come from the germline V gene (reference sequence). CDR3 loop: CASSSIGGLAEAFF. DNA of the CDR3: TGTGCCAGCAGTTCTATAGGGGGTTTGGCTGAAGCTTTCTTT.

This chain links TRBV19 with TRBJ2-6; possibly TRBD1 for D (6 bases). The V and J ends lost 5 bases and 2 bases respectively, with 7 bases between them. Germline CDR1 and CDR2: LNHDA and SQIVND (reference sequence). The CDR3 totals 14 residues. CDR3 protein: CASSYRAGANVLTF. The CDR3 DNA sequence: TGTGCCAGTAGTTACAGGGCTGGGGCCAACGTCCTGACTTTC.

The chain uses TRBV15 and TRBJ2-1; 10 bases fit TRBD2. Germline values: CDR1 LNHNV, CDR2 YYDKDF (reference sequence). The CDR3 covers 15 residues. The ends lost 1 base at V and 3 bases at J; junction bases unmatched: 0. CDR3 amino acids: CATSRASGSYNEQFF. The CDR3 nucleotides are TGTGCCACCAGCAGAGCTAGCGGGAGCTACAATGAGCAGTTCTTC.

This clone was found a few times. The gene calls are TRBV5-1 and TRBJ2-7; D may be TRBD2 (5 bases). The CDR3 contains 13 residues. Between the trimmed V and J ends, which lost 5 bases and 1 base, there was a span of 10 bases. Germline CDR1 SGHRS, CDR2 YFSETQ. CDR3 sequence: CASRAGASYEQYF. CDR3 nucleotide sequence: TGCGCCAGCAGGGCGGGTGCGTCCTACGAGCAGTACTTC.

V and J are TRBV7-9 and TRBJ1-1, with 11 bases fitting TRBD1. The CDR3 is 17 amino acids. Germline values: CDR1 SEHNR, CDR2 FQNEAQ (reference sequence). V shed 5 bases, J shed 6 bases, and the junction held 14 bases outside the gene matches. The CDR3 DNA sequence: TGTGCCAGCAGCCCTAACCCGGACAGGGGGCGTGGGCCTGAAGCTTTCTTT. As protein: CASSPNPDRGRGPEAFF. Full variable domain (outside the CDR3, taken from reference TRBV7-9 and TRBJ1-1): DTGVSQNPRHKITKRGQNVTFRCDPISEHNRLYWYRQTLGQGPEFLTYFQNEAQLEKSRLLSDRFSAERPKGSFSTLEIQRTEQGDSAMYLCASSPNPDRGRGPEAFFGQGTRLTVV.

The genes are TRBV11-2 and TRBJ2-7, with 10 nucleotides matching TRBD2. Germline values: CDR1 SGHAT, CDR2 FQNNGV. V trimming: 0 bases; J trimming: 2 bases; junction bases outside the gene matches: 7. The CDR3 has 17 amino acids. The CDR3 nucleotides read TGTGCCAGCAGCTTAGATGCGGGCACTAGCGGGACCTACGAGCAGTACTTC. Protein product: CASSLDAGTSGTYEQYF.

The J gene is TRBJ1-5, the V gene TRBV5-6; 11 nucleotides align to TRBD1. From germline, CDR1 is SGHDT and CDR2 YYEEEE. V lost 3 bases, J lost 7 bases, and 3 bases stayed unmatched. The CDR3 sequence is 14 residues long. The CDR3 loop reads CASSSGQGGQPQHF. CDR3 sequence (DNA): TGTGCCAGCAGCTCGGGACAGGGGGGACAGCCCCAGCATTTT.

This chain connects TRBV6-5 to TRBJ2-3, with D tentatively TRBD1 (5 bases). Gene TRBJ1-5 matches the end of the DNA better, so the J call may be wrong. The CDR3 totals 13 residues. Looked up from germline, CDR1 is MNHEY and CDR2 is SVGAGI. The CDR3 sequence is CASSYVASGQQHF. CDR3 sequence (DNA): TGTGCCAGCAGTTACGTAGCTAGCGGACAACAGCATTTT.

As DNA, the CDR3 is TGTGCCAGCAGCGATTTGGACAGGCGGATGGTCACAGATACGCAGTATTTT. Protein product: CASSDLDRRMVTDTQYF. V gene TRBV25-1 combines with J gene TRBJ2-3, with 7 bases that match TRBD1. The CDR3 runs to 17 residues. The germline gives CDR1 MGHDK, CDR2 SYGVNS. V shed 6 bases, J shed 2 bases, and the junction held 14 bases outside the gene matches.